This T cell receptor beta chain was documented in a study of T cells in Graves' hyperthyroidism and ophthalmopathy. The germline gives CDR1 MNHEY, CDR2 SVGAGI. The CDR3 consists of 16 residues. Trimming took 0 bases from V and 11 from J, leaving 17 bases between them. Regions amplified from RNA transcripts were the TCR beta CDR3 regions. The HTBI set primed first-round TCR CDR3 RT-PCR. TCRdb re-analysed the multiplex PCR reads in MiXCR, keeping a single row per CDR3 protein. In the table there are approximately 430,000 distinct CDR3 sequences, 15% to 18% of which are singletons. This sequence joins TRBV6-5 and TRBJ1-6; D possibly corresponds to TRBD1 (5 bases). Specimen: blood. This clonotype was obtained from a woman under 30 with Graves' hyperthyroidism. CDR3 in amino acids: CASSYSTTGESPPLHF. The DNA for the CDR3 is TGTGCCAGCAGTTACTCCACCACAGGAGAAAGCCCACCCCTCCACTTT.